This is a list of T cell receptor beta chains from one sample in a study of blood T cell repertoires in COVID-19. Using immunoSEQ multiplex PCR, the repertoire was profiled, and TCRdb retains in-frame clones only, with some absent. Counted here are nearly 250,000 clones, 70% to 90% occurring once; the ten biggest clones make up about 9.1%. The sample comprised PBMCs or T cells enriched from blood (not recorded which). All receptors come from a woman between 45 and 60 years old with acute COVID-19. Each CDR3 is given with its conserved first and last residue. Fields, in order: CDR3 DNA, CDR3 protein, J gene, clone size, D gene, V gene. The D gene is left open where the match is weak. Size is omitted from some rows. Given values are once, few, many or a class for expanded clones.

DNA: TGCAGCGGTTCGACAGGGGGGAACACTGAAGCTTTCTTT
CDR3: CSGSTGGNTEAFF
J: TRBJ1-1
size: .
D: TRBD1
V: TRBV29-1

DNA: TGTGCCAGCAGCTTAAGACCGGGACTAGACTACAATGAGCAGTTCTTC
CDR3: CASSLRPGLDYNEQFF
J: TRBJ2-1
size: .
D: TRBD2
V: TRBV7-9

DNA: TGTGCTAGTGGTTTAGGGGGAACCAATCAGCCCCAGCATTTT
CDR3: CASGLGGTNQPQHF
J: TRBJ1-5
size: .
D: .
V: TRBV12-5

DNA: TGTGCCAGCAGCCCGACATCAAGGTGGGAGACCCCGTACTTC
CDR3: CASSPTSRWETPYF
J: TRBJ2-5
size: .
D: .
V: TRBV3-1/TRBV3-2

DNA: TGTGCCAGCAGCCAAGCGACGGGTCGGCGGGGGCCGACCCAAGAGACCCAGTACTTC
CDR3: CASSQATGRRGPTQETQYF
J: TRBJ2-5
size: .
D: .
V: TRBV4-2

DNA: TGTGCCAGCAGCCAGAAGACAGGGGGCAACTACTATGGCTACACCTTC
CDR3: CASSQKTGGNYYGYTF
J: TRBJ1-2
size: once
D: TRBD1
V: TRBV3-1/TRBV3-2

DNA: TGTGCCAGTAGTCCGCGGAATAACTATGGCTACACCTTC
CDR3: CASSPRNNYGYTF
J: TRBJ1-2
size: .
D: .
V: TRBV19

DNA: TGTGCCAGCAGTTCCGACGGACAGCTACGGAGCTATGGCTACACCTTC
CDR3: CASSSDGQLRSYGYTF
J: TRBJ1-2
size: .
D: .
V: TRBV27

DNA: TGTGCCATCCAACAGGGCCAGAACACTGAAGCTTTCTTT
CDR3: CAIQQGQNTEAFF
J: TRBJ1-1
size: once
D: .
V: TRBV10-3

DNA: TGTGCCAGCAGCCCGGGACAGTCCTACAATGAGCAGTTCTTC
CDR3: CASSPGQSYNEQFF
J: TRBJ2-1
size: .
D: TRBD1
V: TRBV7-2

DNA: TGTGCCAGCAGCGGAACTAGCGGGGGGCGAACAGATACGCAGTATTTT
CDR3: CASSGTSGGRTDTQYF
J: TRBJ2-3
size: few
D: TRBD2
V: TRBV27

DNA: TGTGCCACCAGCAGAGTCGCAGGGGACAAAACGGGCAATCAGCCCCAGCATTTT
CDR3: CATSRVAGDKTGNQPQHF
J: TRBJ1-5
size: .
D: .
V: TRBV15

DNA: TGTGCCAGCAGCTTAGGGCTAGGGACAGGGGTTACTGAAGCTTTCTTT
CDR3: CASSLGLGTGVTEAFF
J: TRBJ1-1
size: .
D: TRBD1
V: TRBV7-9

DNA: TGTGCCAGCAGCCAAGATTGGAGGGGACTAACGGGGGGCTACACCTTC
CDR3: CASSQDWRGLTGGYTF
J: TRBJ1-2
size: .
D: .
V: TRBV3-1/TRBV3-2

DNA: TGCAGCGCCGCGACAGGGGGCGTCAACGTCCTGACTTTC
CDR3: CSAATGGVNVLTF
J: TRBJ2-6
size: .
D: TRBD1
V: TRBV29-1

DNA: TGTGCCTCCTCAGGAAGCGGGGGTTACAATGAGCAGTTCTTC
CDR3: CASSGSGGYNEQFF
J: TRBJ2-1
size: .
D: TRBD2
V: TRBV30

DNA: TGTGCCATCAGTGAGACCTGGACAGGGGACGAGAGCACAGATACGCAGTATTTT
CDR3: CAISETWTGDESTDTQYF
J: TRBJ2-3
size: .
D: TRBD1
V: TRBV10-3

DNA: TGTGCCAGCAGCTTAGCGGGGGGGCGGGACAATGAGCAGTTCTTC
CDR3: CASSLAGGRDNEQFF
J: TRBJ2-1
size: .
D: .
V: TRBV7-9

DNA: TGTGCCAGCAGACTCGATTTCAGGGAAGAGGATGGCTACACCTTC
CDR3: CASRLDFREEDGYTF
J: TRBJ1-2
size: .
D: .
V: TRBV6-5

DNA: TGTGCCAGCAGTCGGGACAGCTATGGCTACACCTTC
CDR3: CASSRDSYGYTF
J: TRBJ1-2
size: .
D: TRBD1
V: TRBV7-2

DNA: TGCGCCAGCAGCCAAGGAGATTCGGACAGCTATGGCTACACCTTC
CDR3: CASSQGDSDSYGYTF
J: TRBJ1-2
size: .
D: .
V: TRBV4-3

DNA: TGTGCCAGTGTATTTCGACAGGGGGCTAACACTGAAGCTTTCTTT
CDR3: CASVFRQGANTEAFF
J: TRBJ1-1
size: .
D: TRBD1
V: TRBV19

DNA: TGTGCCAGCAGAATACGGAGGAACACCGGGGAGCTGTTTTTT
CDR3: CASRIRRNTGELFF
J: TRBJ2-2
size: .
D: .
V: TRBV6-5

DNA: TGTGCCAGCAGCCCCCTCGGAACAGGATACGAGCAGTACTTC
CDR3: CASSPLGTGYEQYF
J: TRBJ2-7
size: .
D: .
V: TRBV9